This T cell receptor beta chain was profiled in a study of T cells in Graves' hyperthyroidism and ophthalmopathy. This clonotype has ten or more counts. Its antigen is not known. RNA transcripts gave rise to amplified TCR beta CDR3 regions. The study used the HTBI primer set for a first-round RT-PCR of the TCR CDR3. One entry per CDR3 protein results from TCRdb running MiXCR on the multiplex PCR reads. The repertoire holds about 420,000 distinct CDR3 sequences, with about a sixth as singletons. CDR3 length: 13 residues. With 7 bases removed from V and 10 bases from J, the gap between germline ends came to 14 bases. Hyperthyroidism, newly diagnosed and lasting under 2 months, affected patients aged 18 to 65. General observations from the study: By a 13 V-J model, ophthalmopathy was set apart from stable hyperthyroidism. Expanded thyroid clonotypes (above 0.001) were mostly also found in blood. The model's output predicted ophthalmopathy at a median of 6.5 months prior to onset.

V is TRBV12-3 or TRBV12-4 and J is TRBJ2-6; no firm D call. This clonotype was obtained from a woman aged 18-35 years with Graves' hyperthyroidism. Sequenced sample: blood. The DNA for the CDR3 is TGTGCCAGCACCCCCTCGGCGATGAACGTCCTGACTTTC. This codes for CASTPSAMNVLTF.